The 10 T cell receptor beta chains presented below share a single source sample, sequenced in a study of OX40 agonist ivuxolimab in advanced cancers. TCRdb's copy holds only in-frame clones and misses some; the assay was immunoSEQ multiplex PCR. The data hold approximately 61,000 clones, with roughly 85% observed a single time. The source material was CD4+ or CD8+ T cells sorted from blood, sampled in a trial of the OX40 agonist ivuxolimab. The receptors shown here come from an adult with an advanced solid tumor such as melanoma, head and neck, liver or kidney cancer.

This clone was counted a single time. CDR3: CASSSLATNEKLFF. The CDR3 region has the DNA TGTGCCAGCTCATCGCTAGCAACTAATGAAAAACTGTTTTTT. The chain couples TRBV18 to TRBJ1-4; D gene unclear. V was clipped by 5 bases and J by 0 bases, with 7 bases between them. Per germline, CDR1 KGHSH and CDR2 LQKENI. The CDR3 sequence is 14 residues long.

The J gene is TRBJ2-7, the V gene TRBV11-2, with a weak D call TRBD2 (6 bases). V was shortened by 5 bases and J by 3 bases, with 11 bases between the two germline ends. CDR1 SGHAT and CDR2 FQNNGV come from the germline V gene. The CDR3 has 13 amino acids. The CDR3 sequence is CASSERRVYEQYF. DNA for the CDR3: TGTGCCAGCAGCGAGCGGAGGGTCTACGAGCAGTACTTC.

CDR3 sequence reads: CAWRGGPHTEAFF. The CDR3, as DNA: TGTGCCTGGAGAGGGGGGCCCCACACTGAAGCTTTCTTT. V gene TRBV30 combines with J gene TRBJ1-1, with TRBD1 as a possible D gene (6 bases). Trimming took off 3 bases at V and 3 bases at J, with 11 bases between the two ends. The CDR3 length is 13 residues. Germline CDR1 is GTSNPN and CDR2 is SVGIG (reference sequence).

The CDR3 nucleotides read TGTGCCAGTAGTATGCGCAGTAGCTCCTACGAGCAGTACTTC. Its protein product is CASSMRSSSYEQYF. V is TRBV19 and J is TRBJ2-7; D is undetermined. The CDR3 is 14 amino acids. CDR1 LNHDA and CDR2 SQIVND come from the germline V gene (reference sequence). V dropped 3 bases and J dropped 0 bases, with 9 bases sitting between them. Full variable domain (remainder filled in from reference TRBV19 and TRBJ2-7): DGGITQSPKYLFRKEGQNVTLSCEQNLNHDAMYWYRQDPGQGLRLIYYSQIVNDFQKGDIAEGYSVSREKKESFPLTVTSAQKNPTAFYLCASSMRSSSYEQYFGPGTRLTVT.

This clone was found once. The chain recombines TRBV6-6 with TRBJ2-4; 8 nucleotides agree with TRBD1. CDR1 MNHNY and CDR2 SVGAGI come from the germline V gene (reference sequence). The CDR3 contains 13 residues. The junction had 3 bases not matched to a gene; V was cut back by 6 bases and J by 5 bases. The CDR3 protein is CASRGQGENIQYF. CDR3 in DNA: TGTGCCAGCAGAGGACAGGGAGAAAACATTCAGTACTTC.

The rearrangement joins TRBV19 to TRBJ2-3, with 8 positions matching TRBD1. The CDR3 runs 14 residues. From germline, CDR1 is LNHDA and CDR2 SQIVND (reference sequence). V lost 7 bases, J lost 4 bases, and 7 bases stayed unmatched. The CDR3 reads CASTLGQASDTQYF. The CDR3 DNA sequence: TGTGCCAGTACTTTGGGACAGGCCTCAGATACGCAGTATTTT.

The rearrangement joins TRBV27 to TRBJ2-7, with D possibly matching TRBD1 (6 bases). Per germline, CDR1 MNHEY and CDR2 SMNVEV (reference sequence). The CDR3 sequence is 15 residues long. V shed 9 bases and J shed 3 bases, with 21 bases lying between them. The CDR3 DNA is TGTGCCAGTAGTCAGGGGTTCACTGGGGGCTACGAGCAGTACTTC. Translating it yields CASSQGFTGGYEQYF.

This chain joins TRBV11-3 and TRBJ2-7; D is unresolved. The V gene lost 4 bases and the J gene lost 2 bases, with 12 bases spanning the gap. CDR1 and CDR2 from the germline V gene are SGHNT and YENEEA. The CDR3 has 14 residues. CDR3 nucleotide sequence: TGTGCCAGCAGCTCCACCCAGCCGGCCTACGAGCAGTACTTC. It yields the protein CASSSTQPAYEQYF.

The chain has TRBV9 and TRBJ2-2; perhaps TRBD2 as D (6 bases). There are 16 residues in the CDR3. Between the trimmed V and J ends, which lost 4 bases and 0 bases, there was a span of 13 bases. Germline V lookup: CDR1 SGDLS, CDR2 YYNGEE. The DNA of the CDR3 is TGTGCCAGCAGCCCAATTGGCGGGACGAACACCGGGGAGCTGTTTTTT. The encoded protein is CASSPIGGTNTGELFF.

As to this clone: The junction shows a germline mismatch at one end, possibly a read error. This chain joins TRBV7-9 and TRBJ1-5, with D uncertain. The CDR3 runs 16 residues. Germline CDR1 is SEHNR and CDR2 is FQNEAQ (reference sequence). The CDR3 loop is CASSLAEGWSNQPQHF. Written as DNA, the CDR3 is TGTGCCAGCAGTTTAGCGGAGGGTTGGAGCAATCAGCCCCAGCATTTT.